The clone carrying this T cell receptor (beta chain) was seen a few times. Its matching antigen is unknown. Trimming at V came to 0 bases and at J to 6 bases, leaving 4 bases not matched to a gene. CDR1 and CDR2 (germline): SEHNR, FQNEAQ (reference sequence). The CDR3 loop spans 14 amino acids. This entry comes from a study of beta chain features in type 1 diabetes. Findings and limits, study-wide: For cells with high TCR expression, cDNA sequencing could yield over-representation.

Every isolated RNA sample was fully reverse transcribed, so sequencing captured expressed TCRB transcripts. Repertoires were generated with immunoSEQ multiplex PCR, while TCRdb's copy carries only in-frame clones and drops some. The data show 200,000 to 250,000 clones, 9% to 10% seen once. This receptor was taken from a young woman in good health. The V and J genes are TRBV7-9 and TRBJ2-7, with 8 bases identical to TRBD1. The sample taken for sequencing was naive CD4+ T cells from blood. CDR3 sequence: CASSLAGQVREQYF. The CDR3 DNA is TGTGCCAGCAGCTTAGCGGGACAGGTTCGCGAGCAGTACTTC.